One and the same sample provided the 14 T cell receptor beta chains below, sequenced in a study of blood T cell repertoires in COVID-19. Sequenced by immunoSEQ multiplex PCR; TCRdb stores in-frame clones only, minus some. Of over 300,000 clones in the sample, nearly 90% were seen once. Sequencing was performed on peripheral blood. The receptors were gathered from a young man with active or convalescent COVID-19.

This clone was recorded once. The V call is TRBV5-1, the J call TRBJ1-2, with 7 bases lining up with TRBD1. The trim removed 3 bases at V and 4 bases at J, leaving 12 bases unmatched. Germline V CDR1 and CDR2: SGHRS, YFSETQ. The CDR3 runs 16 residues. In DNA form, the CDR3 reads TGCGCCAGCAGCTCCTCGGCTCTGACAGGGATCTATGGCTACACCTTC. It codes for CASSSSALTGIYGYTF.

The CDR3 loop reads CASSLATTSQETQYF. In DNA, the CDR3 is TGTGCCAGCAGCTTAGCCACAACATCTCAAGAGACCCAGTACTTC. V usage is TRBV7-9 and J usage is TRBJ2-5; unclear D gene. This CDR3 region has 15 residues. V shed 0 bases and J shed 2 bases, with 10 bases lying between them. Germline CDR1 reads SEHNR; CDR2 reads FQNEAQ (reference sequence). Complete variable domain (other parts from reference TRBV7-9 and TRBJ2-5): DTGVSQNPRHKITKRGQNVTFRCDPISEHNRLYWYRQTLGQGPEFLTYFQNEAQLEKSRLLSDRFSAERPKGSFSTLEIQRTEQGDSAMYLCASSLATTSQETQYFGPGTRLLVL.

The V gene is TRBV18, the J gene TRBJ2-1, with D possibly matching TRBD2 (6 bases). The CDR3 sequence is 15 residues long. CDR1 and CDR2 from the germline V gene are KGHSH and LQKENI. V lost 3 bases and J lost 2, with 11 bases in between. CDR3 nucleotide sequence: TGTGCCAGCTCACCCTACGGCGGGACCTACAATGAGCAGTTCTTC. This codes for CASSPYGGTYNEQFF.

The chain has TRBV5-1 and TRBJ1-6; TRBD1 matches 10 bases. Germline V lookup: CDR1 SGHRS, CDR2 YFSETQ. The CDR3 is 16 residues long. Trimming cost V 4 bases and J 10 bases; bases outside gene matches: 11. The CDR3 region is CASSTGDRGSGSPLHF. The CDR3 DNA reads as TGCGCCAGCAGCACAGGGGACAGGGGTAGTGGGTCACCCCTCCACTTT.

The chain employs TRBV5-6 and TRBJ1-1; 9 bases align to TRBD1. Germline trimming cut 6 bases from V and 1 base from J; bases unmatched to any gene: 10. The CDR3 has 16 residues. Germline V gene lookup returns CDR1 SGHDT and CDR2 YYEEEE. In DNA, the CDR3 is TGTGCCAGCAACACAGACAGGGGGAGAAGGAACACTGAAGCTTTCTTT. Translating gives CASNTDRGRRNTEAFF.

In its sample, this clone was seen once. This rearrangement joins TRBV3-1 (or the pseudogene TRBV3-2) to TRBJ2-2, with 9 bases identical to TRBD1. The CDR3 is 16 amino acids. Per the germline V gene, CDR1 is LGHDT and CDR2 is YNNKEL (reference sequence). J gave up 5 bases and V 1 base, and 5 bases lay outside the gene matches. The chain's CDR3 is CASSQGTGVRTGELFF. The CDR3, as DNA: TGTGCCAGCAGCCAAGGGACAGGGGTCAGGACCGGGGAGCTGTTTTTT.

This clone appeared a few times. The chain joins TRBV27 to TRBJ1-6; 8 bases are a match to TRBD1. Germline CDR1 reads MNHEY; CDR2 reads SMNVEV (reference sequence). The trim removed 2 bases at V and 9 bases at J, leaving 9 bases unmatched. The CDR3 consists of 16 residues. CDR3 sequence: CASSLEADRGGSPLHF. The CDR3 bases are TGTGCCAGCAGTTTAGAGGCCGACAGGGGCGGTTCACCCCTCCACTTT.

The CDR3 coding sequence is TGTGCCAGCAGCCTACAACTGGACAGGGTGGAGACCCAGTACTTC. It is translated as CASSLQLDRVETQYF. The rearrangement links TRBV4-2 to TRBJ2-5; 8 bases match TRBD1. V shed 4 bases and J 5 bases; nucleotides not matched to a gene: 9. Looked up from germline, CDR1 is LGHNA and CDR2 is YNFKEQ. The CDR3 is made up of 15 amino acids.

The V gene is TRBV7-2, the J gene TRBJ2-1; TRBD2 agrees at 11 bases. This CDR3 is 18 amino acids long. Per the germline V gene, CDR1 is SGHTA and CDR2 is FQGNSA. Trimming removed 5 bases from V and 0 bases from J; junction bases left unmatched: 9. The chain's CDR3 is CASSPRGTSGSSYNEQFF. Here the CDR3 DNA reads TGTGCCAGCAGCCCTAGAGGGACTAGCGGAAGCTCCTACAATGAGCAGTTCTTC.

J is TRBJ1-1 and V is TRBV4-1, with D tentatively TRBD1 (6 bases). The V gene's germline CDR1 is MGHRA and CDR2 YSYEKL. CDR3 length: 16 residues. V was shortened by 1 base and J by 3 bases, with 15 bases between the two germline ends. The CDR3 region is CASSQAQSKGDTEAFF. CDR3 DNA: TGCGCCAGCAGCCAAGCCCAAAGTAAGGGGGACACTGAAGCTTTCTTT.

The CDR3 region has the DNA TGTGCCAGCAGCTTAAACGGGGGCCAAGAGACCCAGTACTTC. Translated, it gives CASSLNGGQETQYF. This rearrangement joins TRBV7-2 to TRBJ2-5, with D possibly being TRBD2 (6 bases). This CDR3 contains 14 residues. From germline, CDR1 is SGHTA and CDR2 FQGNSA. Deletions cut 2 bases from V and 1 base from J, with 8 bases between. Using reference TRBV7-2 and TRBJ2-5 for the parts outside the CDR3, the full variable domain is GAGVSQSPSNKVTEKGKDVELRCDPISGHTALYWYRQSLGQGLEFLIYFQGNSAPDKSGLPSDRFSAERTGGSVSTLTIQRTQQEDSAVYLCASSLNGGQETQYFGPGTRLLVL.

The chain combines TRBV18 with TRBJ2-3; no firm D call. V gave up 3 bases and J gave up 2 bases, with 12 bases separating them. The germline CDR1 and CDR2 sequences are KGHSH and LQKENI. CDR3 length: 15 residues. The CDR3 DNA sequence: TGTGCCAGCTCACCCGGCGCAGGTTTCACAGATACGCAGTATTTT. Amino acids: CASSPGAGFTDTQYF.

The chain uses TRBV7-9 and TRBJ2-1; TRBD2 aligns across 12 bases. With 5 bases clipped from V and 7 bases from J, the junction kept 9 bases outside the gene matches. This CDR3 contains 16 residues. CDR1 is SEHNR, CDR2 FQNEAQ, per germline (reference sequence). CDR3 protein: CASSLRTSGTLNEQFF. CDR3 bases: TGTGCCAGCAGCCTCCGGACTAGCGGGACCTTGAATGAGCAGTTCTTC.

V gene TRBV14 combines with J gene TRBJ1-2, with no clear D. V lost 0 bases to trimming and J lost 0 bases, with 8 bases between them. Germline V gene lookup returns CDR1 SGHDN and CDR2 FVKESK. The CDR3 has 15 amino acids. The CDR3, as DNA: TGTGCCAGCAGCCAAGACAAACTCCCTAACTATGGCTACACCTTC. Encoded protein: CASSQDKLPNYGYTF.